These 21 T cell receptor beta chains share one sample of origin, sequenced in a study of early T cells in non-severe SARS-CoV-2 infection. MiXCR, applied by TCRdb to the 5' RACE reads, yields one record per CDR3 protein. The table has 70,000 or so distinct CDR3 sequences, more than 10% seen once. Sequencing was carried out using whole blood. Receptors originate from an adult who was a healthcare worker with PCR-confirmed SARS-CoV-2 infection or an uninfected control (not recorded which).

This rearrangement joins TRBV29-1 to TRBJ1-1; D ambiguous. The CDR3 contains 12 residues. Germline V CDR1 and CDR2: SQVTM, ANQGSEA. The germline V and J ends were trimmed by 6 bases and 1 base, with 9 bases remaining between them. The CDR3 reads CSVVMGNTEAFF. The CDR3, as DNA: TGCAGCGTAGTAATGGGGAACACTGAAGCTTTCTTT.

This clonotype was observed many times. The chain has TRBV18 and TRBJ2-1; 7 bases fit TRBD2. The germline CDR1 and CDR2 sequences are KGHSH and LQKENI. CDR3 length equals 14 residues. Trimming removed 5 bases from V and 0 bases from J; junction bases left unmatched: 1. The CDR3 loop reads CASSGGSSYNEQFF. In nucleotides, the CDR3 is TGTGCCAGCTCAGGCGGGAGCTCCTACAATGAGCAGTTCTTC.

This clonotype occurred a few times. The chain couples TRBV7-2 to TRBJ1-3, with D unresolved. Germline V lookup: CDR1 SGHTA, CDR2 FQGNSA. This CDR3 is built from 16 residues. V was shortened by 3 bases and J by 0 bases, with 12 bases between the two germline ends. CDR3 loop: CASSLGQTSSGNTIYF. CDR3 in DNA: TGTGCCAGCAGCTTGGGCCAGACGAGCTCTGGAAACACCATATATTTT.

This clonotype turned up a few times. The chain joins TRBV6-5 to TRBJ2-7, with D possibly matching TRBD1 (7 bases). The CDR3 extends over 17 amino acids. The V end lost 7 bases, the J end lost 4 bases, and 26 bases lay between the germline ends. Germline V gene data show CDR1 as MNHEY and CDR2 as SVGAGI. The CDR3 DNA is TGTGCCAGCATCACCAAGAGGGGGCAGACTGGGGGGTACGAGCAGTACTTC. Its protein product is CASITKRGQTGGYEQYF.

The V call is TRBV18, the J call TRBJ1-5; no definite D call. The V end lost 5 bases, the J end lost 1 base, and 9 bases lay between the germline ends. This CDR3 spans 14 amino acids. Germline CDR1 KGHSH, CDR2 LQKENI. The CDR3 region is CASSADQSNQPQHF. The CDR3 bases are TGTGCCAGCTCAGCGGATCAGAGCAATCAGCCCCAGCATTTT. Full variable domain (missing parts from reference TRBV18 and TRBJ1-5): NAGVMQNPRHLVRRRGQEARLRCSPMKGHSHVYWYRQLPEEGLKFMVYLQKENIIDESGMPKERFSAEFPKEGPSILRIQQVVRGDSAAYFCASSADQSNQPQHFGDGTRLSIL.

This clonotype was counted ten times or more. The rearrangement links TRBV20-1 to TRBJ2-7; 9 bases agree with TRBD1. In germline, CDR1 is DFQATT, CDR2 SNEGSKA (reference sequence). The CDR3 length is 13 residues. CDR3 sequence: CRPSGQGSYEQYF. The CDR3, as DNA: TGCAGACCTTCGGGACAGGGCTCCTACGAGCAGTACTTC.

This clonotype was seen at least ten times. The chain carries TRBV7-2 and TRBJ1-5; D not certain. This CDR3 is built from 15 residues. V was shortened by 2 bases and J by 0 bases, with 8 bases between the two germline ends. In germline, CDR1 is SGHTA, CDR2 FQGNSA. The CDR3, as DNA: TGTGCCAGCAGCTTACAGGTTTATAGCAATCAGCCCCAGCATTTT. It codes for CASSLQVYSNQPQHF.

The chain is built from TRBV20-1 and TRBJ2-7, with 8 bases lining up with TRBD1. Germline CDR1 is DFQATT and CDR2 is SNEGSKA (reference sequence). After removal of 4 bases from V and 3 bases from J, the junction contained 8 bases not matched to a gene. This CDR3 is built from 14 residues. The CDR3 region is CSATPGQVSYEQYF. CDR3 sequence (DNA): TGCAGTGCTACTCCGGGACAGGTGAGCTACGAGCAGTACTTC.

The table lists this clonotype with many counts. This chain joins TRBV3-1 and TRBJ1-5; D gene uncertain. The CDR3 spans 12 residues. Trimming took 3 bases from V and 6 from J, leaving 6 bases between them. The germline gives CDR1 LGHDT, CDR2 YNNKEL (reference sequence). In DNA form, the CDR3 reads TGTGCCAGCAGCCAGGGGTCTCAGCCCCAGCATTTT. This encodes CASSQGSQPQHF.

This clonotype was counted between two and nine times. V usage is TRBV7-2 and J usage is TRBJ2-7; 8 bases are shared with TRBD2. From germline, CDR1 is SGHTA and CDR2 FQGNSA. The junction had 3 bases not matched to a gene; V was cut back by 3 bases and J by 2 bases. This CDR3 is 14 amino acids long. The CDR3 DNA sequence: TGTGCCAGCAGCTTCACTAGCGGTCCCTACGAGCAGTACTTC. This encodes CASSFTSGPYEQYF.

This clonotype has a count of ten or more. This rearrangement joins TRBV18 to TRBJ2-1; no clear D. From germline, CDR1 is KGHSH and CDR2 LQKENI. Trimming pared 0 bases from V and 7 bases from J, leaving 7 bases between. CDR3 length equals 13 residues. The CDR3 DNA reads TGTGCCAGCTCACCACCAAACGAGAATGAGCAGTTCTTC. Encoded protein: CASSPPNENEQFF. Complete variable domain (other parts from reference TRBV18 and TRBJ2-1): NAGVMQNPRHLVRRRGQEARLRCSPMKGHSHVYWYRQLPEEGLKFMVYLQKENIIDESGMPKERFSAEFPKEGPSILRIQQVVRGDSAAYFCASSPPNENEQFFGPGTRLTVL.

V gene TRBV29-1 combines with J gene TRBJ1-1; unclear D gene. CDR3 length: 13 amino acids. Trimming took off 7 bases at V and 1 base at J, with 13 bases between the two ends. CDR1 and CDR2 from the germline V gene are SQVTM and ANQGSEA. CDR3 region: CSAFPGGNTEAFF. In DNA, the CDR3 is TGCAGCGCCTTCCCAGGAGGGAACACTGAAGCTTTCTTT.

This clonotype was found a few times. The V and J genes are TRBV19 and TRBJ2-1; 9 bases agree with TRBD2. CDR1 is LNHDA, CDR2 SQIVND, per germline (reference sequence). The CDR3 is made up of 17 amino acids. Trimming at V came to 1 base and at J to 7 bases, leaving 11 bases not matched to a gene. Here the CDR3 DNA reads TGTGCCAGTAGTATAGGGGGTAGCGGGAGACGTTTGAATGAGCAGTTCTTC. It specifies CASSIGGSGRRLNEQFF. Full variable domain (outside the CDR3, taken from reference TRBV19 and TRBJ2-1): DGGITQSPKYLFRKEGQNVTLSCEQNLNHDAMYWYRQDPGQGLRLIYYSQIVNDFQKGDIAEGYSVSREKKESFPLTVTSAQKNPTAFYLCASSIGGSGRRLNEQFFGPGTRLTVL.

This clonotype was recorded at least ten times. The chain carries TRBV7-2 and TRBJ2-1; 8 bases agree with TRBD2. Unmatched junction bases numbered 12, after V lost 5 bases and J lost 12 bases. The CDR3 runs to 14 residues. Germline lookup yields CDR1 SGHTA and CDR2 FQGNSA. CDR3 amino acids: CASSPPAGGGWQFF. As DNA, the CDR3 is TGTGCCAGCAGCCCCCCCGCTGGCGGGGGGTGGCAGTTCTTC.

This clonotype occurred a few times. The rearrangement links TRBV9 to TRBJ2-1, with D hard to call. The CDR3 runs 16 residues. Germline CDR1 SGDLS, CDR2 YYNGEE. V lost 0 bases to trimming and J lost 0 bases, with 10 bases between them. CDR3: CASSVGLSSSYNEQFF. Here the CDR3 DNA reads TGTGCCAGCAGCGTAGGACTCTCGAGCTCCTACAATGAGCAGTTCTTC.

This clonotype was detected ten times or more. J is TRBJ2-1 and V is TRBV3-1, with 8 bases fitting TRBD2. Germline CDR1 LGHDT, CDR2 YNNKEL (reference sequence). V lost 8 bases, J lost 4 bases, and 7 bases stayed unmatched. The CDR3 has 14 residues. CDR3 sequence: CASQSGGRYNEQFF. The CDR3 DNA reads TGTGCCAGCCAATCGGGAGGGAGATACAATGAGCAGTTCTTC.

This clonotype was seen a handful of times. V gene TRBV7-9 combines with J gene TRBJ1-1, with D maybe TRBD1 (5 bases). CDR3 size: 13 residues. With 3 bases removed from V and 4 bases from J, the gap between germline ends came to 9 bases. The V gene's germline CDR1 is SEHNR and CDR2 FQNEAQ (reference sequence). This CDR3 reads CASSFRDATEAFF. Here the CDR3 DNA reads TGTGCCAGCAGCTTCCGGGACGCCACTGAAGCTTTCTTT.

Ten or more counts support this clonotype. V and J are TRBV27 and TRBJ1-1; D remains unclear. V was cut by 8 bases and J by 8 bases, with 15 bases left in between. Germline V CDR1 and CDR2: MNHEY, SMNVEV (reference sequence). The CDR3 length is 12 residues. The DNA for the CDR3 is TGTGCCAGCCGCCACCGTCCAGAGGAAGCTTTCTTT. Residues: CASRHRPEEAFF.

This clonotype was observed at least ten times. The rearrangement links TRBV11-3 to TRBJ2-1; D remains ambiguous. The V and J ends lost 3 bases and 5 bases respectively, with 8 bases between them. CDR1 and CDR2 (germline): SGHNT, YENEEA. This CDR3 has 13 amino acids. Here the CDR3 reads CASSFSRNNEQFF. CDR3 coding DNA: TGTGCCAGCAGCTTTAGCCGGAACAATGAGCAGTTCTTC.

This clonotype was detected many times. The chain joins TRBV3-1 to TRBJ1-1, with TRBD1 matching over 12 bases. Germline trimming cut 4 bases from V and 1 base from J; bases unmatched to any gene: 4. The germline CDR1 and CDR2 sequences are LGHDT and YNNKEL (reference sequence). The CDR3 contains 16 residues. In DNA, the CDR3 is TGTGCCAGCAGCCCCCGGGACAGGGGGCCGAACACTGAAGCTTTCTTT. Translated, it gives CASSPRDRGPNTEAFF.

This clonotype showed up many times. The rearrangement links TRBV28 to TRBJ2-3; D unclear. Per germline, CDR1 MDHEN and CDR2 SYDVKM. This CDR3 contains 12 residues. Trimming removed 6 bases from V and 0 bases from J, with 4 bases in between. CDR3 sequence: CASSDSTDTQYF. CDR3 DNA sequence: TGTGCCAGCAGCGATAGCACAGATACGCAGTATTTT.